This T cell receptor beta chain was documented in a study of shared clonotypes between healthy human individuals. The table came from immunoSEQ multiplex PCR; TCRdb's copy has only in-frame clones and leaves some out. This repertoire shows about 380,000 clones, roughly 96% found once; its top ten account for around 0.32%. To note about this clone: What it recognizes is unknown.

V dropped 5 bases and J dropped 5 bases, with 21 bases sitting between them. Per the germline V gene, CDR1 is MDHEN and CDR2 is SYDVKM. The CDR3 is 16 amino acids. Study results and limitations: When naive CD4 clonotypes were compared across a few donors, 4% to 5.5% were shared. Depth of sequencing was expected to influence donor clonotype sharing.

The chain links TRBV28 to TRBJ1-1; D may be TRBD1 (6 bases). This clonotype was obtained from a man aged 30 to 39 in good health. The material sequenced was memory CD8+ T cells sorted from blood. Subset indicated: CD45RO+ cells pooled with CCR7-negative TemRA cells. The CDR3 spells CASSPQGRGARTEAFF. The CDR3, as DNA: TGTGCCAGCAGTCCCCAGGGGAGAGGGGCGAGAACTGAAGCTTTCTTT. Drawing the rest from reference TRBV28 and TRBJ1-1, the complete variable domain is DVKVTQSSRYLVKRTGEKVFLECVQDMDHENMFWYRQDPGLGLRLIYFSYDVKMKEKGDIPEGYSVSREKKERFSLILESASTNQTSMYLCASSPQGRGARTEAFFGQGTRLTVV.